This T cell receptor (beta chain) derives from a study of blood T cell repertoires in COVID-19. About the study: COVID-19 samples collected from the United States, Italy and Spain covered acute and convalescent phases.

The method was immunoSEQ multiplex PCR; TCRdb's version includes in-frame clones alone and lacks a portion of them. The sample lists around 140,000 clones; around 80% were seen once. Trimming cost V 0 bases and J 3 bases, with 9 bases left between them. The CDR3 contains 14 residues. Germline CDR1 SGDLS, CDR2 YYNGEE. The source of this sequence is a man aged 50-59 years with acute or convalescent COVID-19. The chain carries TRBV9 and TRBJ2-5; D is unresolved. The sequencing sample was made of peripheral blood. This CDR3 reads CASSVVDFKETQYF. CDR3 coding DNA: TGTGCCAGCAGCGTAGTAGACTTTAAAGAGACCCAGTACTTC.